This T cell receptor (beta chain) appears in the sequencing data of a study of OX40 agonist ivuxolimab in advanced cancers. Study details: Dose-escalation patients suffered from hepatocellular carcinoma, melanoma, renal cell or head and neck cancer.

V was clipped by 5 bases and J by 9 bases, with 16 bases between them. The CDR3 extends over 14 amino acids. From germline, CDR1 is SGHVS and CDR2 FNYEAQ. TCRdb's copy holds only in-frame clones and misses some; the assay was immunoSEQ multiplex PCR. The data contain around 81,000 clones, roughly four fifths of them singletons. Points on this clone: Its antigen is still unknown.

Autoimmune disease history or systemic immunosuppression was exclusionary. Findings of the study overall: Clonal expansion was among the lowest in partial responders at 0.1-3.0 mg/kg, especially CD8+. Among T cells, CD8+ cells averaged more expanded clones than CD4+ cells.

The sequence came from an adult with an advanced solid tumor such as melanoma, head and neck, liver or kidney cancer. The sequencing here drew on CD4+ or CD8+ T cells sorted from blood, taken in a trial of the OX40 agonist ivuxolimab. The chain links TRBV7-6 to TRBJ2-2, with D maybe TRBD1 (6 bases). The CDR3 region has the DNA TGTGCCAGCAGCGTACTAGGGGGTGCCTGGGAGCTGTTTTTT. Residues: CASSVLGGAWELFF.